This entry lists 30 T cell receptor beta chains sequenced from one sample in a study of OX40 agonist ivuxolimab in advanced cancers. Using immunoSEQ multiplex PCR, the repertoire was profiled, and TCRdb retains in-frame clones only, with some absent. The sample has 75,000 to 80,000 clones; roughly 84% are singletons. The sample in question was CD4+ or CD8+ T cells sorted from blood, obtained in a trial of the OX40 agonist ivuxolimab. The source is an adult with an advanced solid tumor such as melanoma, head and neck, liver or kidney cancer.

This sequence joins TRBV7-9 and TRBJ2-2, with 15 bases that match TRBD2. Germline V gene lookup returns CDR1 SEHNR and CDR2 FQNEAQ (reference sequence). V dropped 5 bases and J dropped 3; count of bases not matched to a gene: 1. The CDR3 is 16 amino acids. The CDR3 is CASSGLAGGYTGELFF. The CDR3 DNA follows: TGTGCCAGCAGCGGACTAGCGGGAGGGTACACCGGGGAGCTGTTTTTT.

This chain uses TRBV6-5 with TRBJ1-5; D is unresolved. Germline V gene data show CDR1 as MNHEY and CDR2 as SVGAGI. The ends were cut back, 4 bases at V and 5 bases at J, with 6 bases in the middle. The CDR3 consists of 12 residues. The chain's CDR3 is CASSSPDQPQHF. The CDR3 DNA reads TGTGCCAGCAGTTCCCCTGATCAGCCCCAGCATTTT.

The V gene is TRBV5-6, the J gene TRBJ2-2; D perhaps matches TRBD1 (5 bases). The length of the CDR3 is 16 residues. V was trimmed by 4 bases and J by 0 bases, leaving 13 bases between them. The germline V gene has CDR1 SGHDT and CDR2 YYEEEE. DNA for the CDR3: TGTGCCAGCAGCCTAATTCGACAGTCGAACACCGGGGAGCTGTTTTTT. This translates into CASSLIRQSNTGELFF.

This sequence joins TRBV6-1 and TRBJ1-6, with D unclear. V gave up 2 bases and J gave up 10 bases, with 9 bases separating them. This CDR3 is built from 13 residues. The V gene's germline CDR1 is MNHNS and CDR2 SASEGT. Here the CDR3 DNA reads TGTGCCAGCAGTGAACAAGGGCGCTCACCCCTCCACTTT. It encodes CASSEQGRSPLHF.

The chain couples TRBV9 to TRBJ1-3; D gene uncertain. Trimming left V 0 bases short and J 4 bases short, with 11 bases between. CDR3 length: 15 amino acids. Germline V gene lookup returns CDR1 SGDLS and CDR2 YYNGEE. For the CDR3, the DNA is TGTGCCAGCAGCGTAGAAGGCGGAAAAGGAAACACCATATATTTT. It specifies CASSVEGGKGNTIYF.

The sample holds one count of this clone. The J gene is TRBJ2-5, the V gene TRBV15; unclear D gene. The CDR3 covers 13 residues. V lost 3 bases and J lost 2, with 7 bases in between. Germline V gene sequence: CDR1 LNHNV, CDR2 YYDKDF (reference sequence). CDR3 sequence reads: CATSSSFQETQYF. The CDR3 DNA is TGTGCCACCAGCAGCTCTTTTCAAGAGACCCAGTACTTC.

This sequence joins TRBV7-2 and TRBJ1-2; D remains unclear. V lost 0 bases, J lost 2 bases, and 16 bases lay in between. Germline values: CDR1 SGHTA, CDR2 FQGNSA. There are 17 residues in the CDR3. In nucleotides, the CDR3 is TGTGCCAGCAGCTTAGCCCCCGGGTTAAAGGGCAACTATGGCTACACCTTC. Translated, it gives CASSLAPGLKGNYGYTF.

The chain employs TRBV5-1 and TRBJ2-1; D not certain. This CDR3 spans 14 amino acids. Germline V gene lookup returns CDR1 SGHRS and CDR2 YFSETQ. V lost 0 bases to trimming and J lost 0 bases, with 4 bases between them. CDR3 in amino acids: CASSLEASYNEQFF. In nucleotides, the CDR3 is TGCGCCAGCAGCTTGGAGGCCTCCTACAATGAGCAGTTCTTC.

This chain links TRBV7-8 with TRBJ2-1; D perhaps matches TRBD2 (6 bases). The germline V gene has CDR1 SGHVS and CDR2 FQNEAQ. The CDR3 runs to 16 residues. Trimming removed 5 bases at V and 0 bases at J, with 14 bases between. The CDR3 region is CASSALLGGSYNEQFF. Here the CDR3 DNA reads TGTGCCAGCAGCGCGCTTCTGGGGGGCTCCTACAATGAGCAGTTCTTC.

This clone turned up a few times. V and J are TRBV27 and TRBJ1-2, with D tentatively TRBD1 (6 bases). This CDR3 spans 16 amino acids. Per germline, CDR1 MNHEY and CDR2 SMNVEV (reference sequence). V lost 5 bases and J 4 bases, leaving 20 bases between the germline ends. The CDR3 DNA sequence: TGTGCCAGCAGTCCGGATATAACAGGGAACCCCTATGGCTACACCTTC. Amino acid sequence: CASSPDITGNPYGYTF.

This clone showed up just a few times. The chain's CDR3 is CASSPGTGMISQYF. The DNA of the CDR3 is TGTGCCAGCAGCCCCGGGACAGGGATGATTTCCCAGTACTTC. The rearrangement joins TRBV7-9 to TRBJ2-5; 9 nucleotides match TRBD1. The J segment lost 9 bases and the V segment lost 5 bases, leaving 10 bases of the junction unmatched. Germline V lookup: CDR1 SEHNR, CDR2 FQNEAQ (reference sequence). The CDR3 is 14 residues long.

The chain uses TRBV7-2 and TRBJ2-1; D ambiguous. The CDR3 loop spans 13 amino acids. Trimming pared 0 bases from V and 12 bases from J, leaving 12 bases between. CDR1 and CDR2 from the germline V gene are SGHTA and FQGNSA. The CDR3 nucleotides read TGTGCCAGCAGCTTAGCTAGGTTTGGTGTGCAGTTCTTC. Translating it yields CASSLARFGVQFF.

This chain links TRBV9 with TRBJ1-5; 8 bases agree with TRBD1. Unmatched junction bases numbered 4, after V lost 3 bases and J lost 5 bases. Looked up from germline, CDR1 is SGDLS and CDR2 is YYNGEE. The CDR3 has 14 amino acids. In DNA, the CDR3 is TGTGCCAGCAGCGAACAGGGGGAATATCAGCCCCAGCATTTT. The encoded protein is CASSEQGEYQPQHF.

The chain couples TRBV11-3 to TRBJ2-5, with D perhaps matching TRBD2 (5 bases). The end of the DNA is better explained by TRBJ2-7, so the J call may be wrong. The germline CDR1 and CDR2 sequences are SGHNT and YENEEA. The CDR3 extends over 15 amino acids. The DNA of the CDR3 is TGTGCCAGCAGCTTCTTAGGACTTAGCTCCTACGAGCAGTACTTC. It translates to CASSFLGLSSYEQYF.

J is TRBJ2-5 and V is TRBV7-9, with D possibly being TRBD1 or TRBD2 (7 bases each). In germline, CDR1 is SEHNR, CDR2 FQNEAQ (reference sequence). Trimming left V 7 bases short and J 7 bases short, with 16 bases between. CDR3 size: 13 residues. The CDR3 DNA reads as TGTGCCAGCACCTCAACAGGGGAGGGGACCCAGTACTTC. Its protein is CASTSTGEGTQYF.

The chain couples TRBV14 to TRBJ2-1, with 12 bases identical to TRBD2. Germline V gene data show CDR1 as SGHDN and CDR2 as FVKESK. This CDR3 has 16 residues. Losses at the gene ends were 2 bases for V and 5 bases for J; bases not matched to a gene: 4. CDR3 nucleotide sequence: TGTGCCAGCAGCCAAACTAGCGGGAGGTTTCACAATGAGCAGTTCTTC. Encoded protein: CASSQTSGRFHNEQFF.

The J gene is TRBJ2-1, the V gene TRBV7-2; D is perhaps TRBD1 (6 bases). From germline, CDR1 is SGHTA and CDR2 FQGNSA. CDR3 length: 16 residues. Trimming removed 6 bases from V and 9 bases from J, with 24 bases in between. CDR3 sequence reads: CASSFGRGRILGEQFF. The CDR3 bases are TGTGCCAGCAGTTTTGGCAGGGGAAGGATATTGGGTGAGCAGTTCTTC. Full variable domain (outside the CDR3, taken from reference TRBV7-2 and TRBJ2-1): GAGVSQSPSNKVTEKGKDVELRCDPISGHTALYWYRQSLGQGLEFLIYFQGNSAPDKSGLPSDRFSAERTGGSVSTLTIQRTQQEDSAVYLCASSFGRGRILGEQFFGPGTRLTVL.

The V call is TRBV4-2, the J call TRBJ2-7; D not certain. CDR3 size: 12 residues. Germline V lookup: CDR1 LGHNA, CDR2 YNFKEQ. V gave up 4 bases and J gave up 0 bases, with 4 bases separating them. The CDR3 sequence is CASSPDSYEQYF. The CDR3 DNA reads TGTGCCAGCAGCCCAGACTCCTACGAGCAGTACTTC.

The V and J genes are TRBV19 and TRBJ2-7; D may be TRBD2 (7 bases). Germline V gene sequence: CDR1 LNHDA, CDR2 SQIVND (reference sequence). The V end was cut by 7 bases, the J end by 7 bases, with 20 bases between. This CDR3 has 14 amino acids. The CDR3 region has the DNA TGTGCCAGTACCACGGGGGGCGGGATCGGGGAGCAGTACTTC. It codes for CASTTGGGIGEQYF.

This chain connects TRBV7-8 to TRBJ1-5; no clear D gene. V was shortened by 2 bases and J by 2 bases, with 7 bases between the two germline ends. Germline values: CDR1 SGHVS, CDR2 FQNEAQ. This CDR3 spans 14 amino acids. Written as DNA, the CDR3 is TGTGCCAGCAGCTTATATGGAGGCAATCAGCCCCAGCATTTT. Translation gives CASSLYGGNQPQHF.

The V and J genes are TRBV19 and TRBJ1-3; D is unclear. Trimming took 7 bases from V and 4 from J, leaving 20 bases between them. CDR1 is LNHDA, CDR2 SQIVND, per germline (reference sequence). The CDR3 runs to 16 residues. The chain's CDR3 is CASTQGRLMLGNTIYF. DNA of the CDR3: TGTGCCAGTACCCAAGGACGGCTAATGCTCGGAAACACCATATATTTT.

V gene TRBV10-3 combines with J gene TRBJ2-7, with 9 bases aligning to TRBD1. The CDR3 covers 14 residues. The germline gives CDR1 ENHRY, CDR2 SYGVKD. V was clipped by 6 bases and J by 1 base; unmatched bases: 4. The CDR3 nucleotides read TGTGCCATCAGCCGGGACAGGGAGTCCTACGAGCAGTACTTC. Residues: CAISRDRESYEQYF.

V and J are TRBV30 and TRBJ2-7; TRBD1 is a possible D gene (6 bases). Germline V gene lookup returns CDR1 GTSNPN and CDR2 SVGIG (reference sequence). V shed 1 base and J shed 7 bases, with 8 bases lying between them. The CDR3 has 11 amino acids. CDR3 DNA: TGTGCCTGGAGTGCCCAGGGGGAGCAGTACTTC. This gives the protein CAWSAQGEQYF. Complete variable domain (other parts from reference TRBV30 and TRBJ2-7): SQTIHQWPATLVQPVGSPLSLECTVEGTSNPNLYWYRQAAGRGLQLLFYSVGIGQISSEVPQNLSASRPQDRQFILSSKKLLLSDSGFYLCAWSAQGEQYFGPGTRLTVT.

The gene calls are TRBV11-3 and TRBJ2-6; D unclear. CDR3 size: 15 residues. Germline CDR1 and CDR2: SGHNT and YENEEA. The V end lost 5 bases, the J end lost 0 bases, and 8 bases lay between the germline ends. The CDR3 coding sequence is TGTGCCAGCAGCCAGGCTGGCTCTGGGGCCAACGTCCTGACTTTC. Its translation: CASSQAGSGANVLTF.

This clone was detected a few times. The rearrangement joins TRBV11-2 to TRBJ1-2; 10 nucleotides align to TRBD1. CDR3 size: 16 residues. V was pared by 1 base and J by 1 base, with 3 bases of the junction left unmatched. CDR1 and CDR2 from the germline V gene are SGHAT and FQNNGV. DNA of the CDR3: TGTGCCAGCAGCTTAGCCGGGGACAGGGGTAACTATGGCTACACCTTC. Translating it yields CASSLAGDRGNYGYTF.

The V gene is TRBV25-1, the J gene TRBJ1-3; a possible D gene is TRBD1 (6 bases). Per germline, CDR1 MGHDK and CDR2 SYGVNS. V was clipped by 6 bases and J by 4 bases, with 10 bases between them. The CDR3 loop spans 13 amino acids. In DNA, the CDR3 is TGTGCCAGCAGCGGACAGATAGGAAACACCATATATTTT. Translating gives CASSGQIGNTIYF.

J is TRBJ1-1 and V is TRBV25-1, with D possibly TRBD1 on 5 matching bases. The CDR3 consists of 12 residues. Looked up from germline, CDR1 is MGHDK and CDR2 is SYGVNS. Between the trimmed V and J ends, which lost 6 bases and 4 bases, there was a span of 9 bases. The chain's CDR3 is CASSRGGTEAFF. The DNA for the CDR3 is TGTGCCAGCAGCCGGGGGGGCACTGAAGCTTTCTTT.

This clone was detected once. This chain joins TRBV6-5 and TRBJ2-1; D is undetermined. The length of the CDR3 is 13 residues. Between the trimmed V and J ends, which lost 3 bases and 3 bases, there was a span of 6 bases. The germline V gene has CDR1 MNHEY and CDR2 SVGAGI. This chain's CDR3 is CASSYNLYNEQFF. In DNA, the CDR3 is TGTGCCAGCAGTTATAACCTCTACAATGAGCAGTTCTTC.

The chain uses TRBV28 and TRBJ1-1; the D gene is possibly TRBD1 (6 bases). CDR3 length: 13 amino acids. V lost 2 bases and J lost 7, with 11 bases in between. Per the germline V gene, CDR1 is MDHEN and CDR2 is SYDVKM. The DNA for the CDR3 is TGTGCCAGCAGTTTACCAGGGGTGGGTGAAGCTTTCTTT. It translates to CASSLPGVGEAFF.

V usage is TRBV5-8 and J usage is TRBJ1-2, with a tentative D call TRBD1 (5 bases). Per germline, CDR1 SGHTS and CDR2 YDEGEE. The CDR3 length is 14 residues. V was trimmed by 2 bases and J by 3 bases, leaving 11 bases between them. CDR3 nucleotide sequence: TGTGCCAGCAGCTTCGGCGGGGGGTACTATGGCTACACCTTC. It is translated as CASSFGGGYYGYTF.